The 9 T cell receptor beta chains in this list originate from one sample, sequenced in a study of OX40 agonist ivuxolimab in advanced cancers. The method was the immunoSEQ multiplex PCR assay. TCRdb stores this immuneACCESS table with in-frame sequences only. Part of the clones is absent; in the studies checked, under half of the shortfall reflects unresolved V genes, and no reason is known for the rest. The sample table contains about 68,000 clones; only one count was recorded for about 90% of them. In total, the top ten clones hold approximately 0.32% of the sample. This specimen consisted of CD4+ or CD8+ T cells sorted from blood, obtained in a trial of the OX40 agonist ivuxolimab. The source is an adult with an advanced solid tumor such as melanoma, head and neck, liver or kidney cancer.

The chain joins TRBV7-3 to TRBJ2-5; 12 positions match TRBD2. CDR1 and CDR2 (germline): SGHTA, FQGTGA. The ends lost 6 bases at V and 5 bases at J; junction bases unmatched: 13. The CDR3 is 17 amino acids. CDR3 sequence (DNA): TGTGCCAGCAGGCGGGTCCGGGGACTAGCGGGCTGGGAGACCCAGTACTTC. It yields the protein CASRRVRGLAGWETQYF.

The genes are TRBV6-6 and TRBJ1-2; no reliable D call. CDR1 and CDR2 from the germline V gene are MNHNY and SVGAGI (reference sequence). CDR3 length: 11 amino acids. Trimming pared 6 bases from V and 5 bases from J, leaving 7 bases between. This CDR3 is CASSLTYGYTF. CDR3 bases: TGTGCCAGCAGCCTAACTTATGGCTACACCTTC.

The chain joins TRBV23-1 to TRBJ1-1; D might be TRBD1 (6 bases). TRBV23-1 is labeled an ORF, and its function is uncertain. This CDR3 is built from 14 residues. Trimming took 3 bases from V and 4 from J, leaving 12 bases between them. The CDR3 bases are TGCGCCAGCAGTCATGGAGGGGGGGCCACTGAAGCTTTCTTT. It yields the protein CASSHGGGATEAFF.

This chain links TRBV13 with TRBJ1-1; 7 nucleotides align to TRBD1. J gave up 3 bases and V 3 bases, and 4 bases lay outside the gene matches. The germline V gene encodes CDR1 PRHDT and CDR2 FYEKMQ (reference sequence). The CDR3 sequence is 14 residues long. The CDR3 region is CASSFLDRDTEAFF. The CDR3 bases are TGTGCCAGCAGCTTTCTCGACAGGGACACTGAAGCTTTCTTT.

The V call is TRBV25-1, the J call TRBJ2-3, with D maybe TRBD2 (6 bases). Trimming cost V 4 bases and J 1 base, with 9 bases left between them. The germline V gene has CDR1 MGHDK and CDR2 SYGVNS. CDR3 length equals 14 residues. The CDR3 DNA reads as TGTGCCAGCAGTGCGGGACTCCGCACAGATACGCAGTATTTT. The encoded protein is CASSAGLRTDTQYF.

The chain joins TRBV9 to TRBJ2-3; possible D gene TRBD2, 5 bases. V gave up 0 bases and J gave up 3 bases, with 11 bases separating them. Germline-derived CDR1 and CDR2 are SGDLS and YYNGEE. The CDR3 contains 15 residues. In DNA form, the CDR3 reads TGTGCCAGCAGCGTAGCGGGGTTTAGGACAGATACGCAGTATTTT. Its protein product is CASSVAGFRTDTQYF.

The chain employs TRBV5-1 and TRBJ2-1; D not resolved. Germline assignment: CDR1 SGHRS and CDR2 YFSETQ. The CDR3 has 13 amino acids. Trimming pared 1 base from V and 1 base from J, leaving 3 bases between. The CDR3 DNA is TGCGCCAGCAGCTTGAGTTCCTACAATGAGCAGTTCTTC. Protein: CASSLSSYNEQFF.

The gene calls are TRBV18 and TRBJ2-3; 14 bases match TRBD2. The CDR3 is 14 residues long. Trimming removed 6 bases from V and 8 bases from J; junction bases left unmatched: 4. CDR1 and CDR2 from the germline V gene are KGHSH and LQKENI. CDR3 bases: TGTGCCAGCTCCGGGACTAGCGGGAGTATTACGCAGTATTTT. This sequence encodes CASSGTSGSITQYF.

The chain links TRBV28 to TRBJ2-1, with TRBD1 identical over 8 bases. The CDR3 contains 15 residues. The germline gives CDR1 MDHEN, CDR2 SYDVKM. After removal of 4 bases from V and 2 bases from J, the junction contained 4 bases not matched to a gene. CDR3 amino acids: CASSSRQGTYNEQFF. The CDR3 coding sequence is TGTGCCAGCAGTTCCCGACAGGGGACCTACAATGAGCAGTTCTTC.